Listed below are T cell receptor beta chains from one sample, sequenced in a study of T cells in Graves' hyperthyroidism and ophthalmopathy. TCRdb itself ran the multiplex PCR reads through MiXCR, one entry per CDR3 protein. Found here are 350,000 to 450,000 distinct CDR3 sequences, roughly 15% of them singletons; the top ten hold approximately 33%. The specimen was blood. The receptors come from a woman aged 25 to 39 with Graves' hyperthyroidism that later progressed to Graves' ophthalmopathy. Each CDR3 is given with its conserved first and last residue. A D gene is named only where the DNA matches it firmly. For some rows the clone size is stated as once, few or many, or as a class when expanded; others skip it.

TRBJ1-2 | - | TRBV28 | - | CASTNGRFYGYTF | TGTGCCAGCACCAACGGCAGGTTCTATGGCTACACCTTC
TRBJ2-7 | TRBD2 | TRBV6-1 | few | CASRSREETTYEQYF | TGTGCCAGCAGGTCCCGGGAGGAAACGACCTACGAGCAGTACTTC
TRBJ2-5 | - | TRBV5-1 | many | CASRKVTGETQYF | TGCGCCAGCAGGAAGGTGACGGGGGAGACCCAGTACTTC
TRBJ2-1 | TRBD2 | TRBV27 | many | CASSSWILMGGLANNEQFF | TGTGCCAGCAGTTCCTGGATCCTCATGGGGGGACTAGCGAACAATGAGCAGTTCTTC
TRBJ2-2 | TRBD2 | TRBV7-2 | few | CASSLIVYSGTNTGELFF | TGTGCCAGCAGCTTGATTGTGTATAGCGGGACGAACACCGGGGAGCTGTTTTTT
TRBJ2-2 | - | TRBV12-3/TRBV12-4 | many | CASSFMVTGELFF | TGTGCCAGCAGTTTTATGGTGACCGGGGAGCTGTTTTTT
TRBJ1-3 | - | TRBV28 | many | CASIQISGNTIYF | TGTGCCAGCATACAGATCTCTGGAAACACCATATATTTT
TRBJ2-3 | TRBD2 | TRBV7-9 | - | CASSLAWGTSGGDTQYF | TGTGCCAGCAGCTTAGCGTGGGGGACTAGCGGGGGCGATACGCAGTATTTT
TRBJ1-1 | - | TRBV28 | many | CASSFHILPRAFF | TGTGCCAGCAGCTTCCATATTTTACCCCGAGCTTTCTTT
TRBJ1-2 | TRBD1 | TRBV4-1 | few | CASSQVGTGTAGYTF | TGCGCCAGCAGCCAAGTCGGGACAGGGACGGCTGGCTACACCTTC
TRBJ1-4 | - | TRBV5-1 | many | CASSSLPGPHEKLFF | TGCGCCAGCAGCTCGCTACCGGGACCCCATGAAAAACTGTTTTTT
TRBJ1-5 | TRBD1 | TRBV30 | few | CAWRQQGALGQPQHF | TGTGCCTGGAGACAACAGGGGGCGTTAGGGCAGCCCCAGCATTTT
TRBJ2-5 | - | TRBV4-1 | many | CASSQQGTREETQYF | TGCGCCAGCAGCCAACAGGGTACCCGCGAAGAGACCCAGTACTTC
TRBJ1-5 | - | TRBV30 | many | CAWSVPRDSAYNQPQHF | TGTGCCTGGAGTGTCCCCCGCGACAGCGCATACAATCAGCCCCAGCATTTT
TRBJ2-2 | - | TRBV29-1 | many | CSVDPGTGELFF | TGCAGCGTTGACCCCGGCACCGGGGAGCTGTTTTTT
TRBJ1-5 | - | TRBV19 | few | CASRTHTTSNQPQHF | TGTGCCAGTAGAACCCACACGACTAGCAATCAGCCCCAGCATTTT
TRBJ1-6 | - | TRBV6-1 | many | CASRPVVLMGSPLHF | TGTGCCAGCAGACCGGTCGTCCTAATGGGTTCACCCCTCCACTTT